This T cell receptor beta chain was sequenced during a study of blood T cell repertoires in COVID-19. Study background: T cells, B-cell-depleted T cells, or PBMCs provided the cDNA or gDNA that served as material.

V was pared by 1 base and J by 7 bases, with 16 bases between. The CDR3 has 15 residues. Germline loops: CDR1 LGHDT, CDR2 YNNKEL (reference sequence). In the authors' workflow: The authors estimated nucleated cell counts from reference gene primer amplification. Repertoires were generated with immunoSEQ multiplex PCR, while TCRdb's copy carries only in-frame clones and drops some. Clone size and V and J calls were adopted from that table, with D and trimming inferred from the DNA. There are some 350,000 clones in the sample; around nine tenths occur only once, and 3% lies in the top ten. This sequence originates from a human donor in a cohort sampled during active COVID-19. V is TRBV3-1 (or the pseudogene TRBV3-2) and J is TRBJ2-5, with D perhaps matching TRBD2 (6 bases). Source material: peripheral blood. CDR3 in amino acids: CASSQVLATVRTQYF. CDR3 coding DNA: TGTGCCAGCAGCCAAGTCCTAGCGACCGTTAGGACCCAGTACTTC.